The 13 T cell receptor beta chains below all came from one sample that was sequenced in a study of blood T cell repertoires in COVID-19. TCRdb's copy holds only in-frame clones and misses some; the assay was immunoSEQ multiplex PCR. The data show roughly 250,000 clones, about 83% seen once. The sequencing input was peripheral blood. These receptors came from a man aged 35 to 55 with active or convalescent COVID-19.

The sample holds one count of this clone. The chain uses TRBV10-3 and TRBJ2-1, with TRBD1 matching over 10 bases. V lost 6 bases and J lost 7; bases outside the gene matches: 9. Germline assignment: CDR1 ENHRY and CDR2 SYGVKD. The CDR3 is 15 residues long. For the CDR3, the DNA is TGTGCCATCAGCAACCGGGACAGGGGCGAGAATGAGCAGTTCTTC. The encoded protein is CAISNRDRGENEQFF.

This chain connects TRBV27 to TRBJ1-5; TRBD1 agrees at 7 bases. Per germline, CDR1 MNHEY and CDR2 SMNVEV (reference sequence). The CDR3 loop spans 15 amino acids. Trimming removed 6 bases from V and 3 bases from J; junction bases left unmatched: 8. For the CDR3, the DNA is TGTGCCAGCAGCCCCGGGACAGTCATCAATCAGCCCCAGCATTTT. Translated: CASSPGTVINQPQHF.

The V call is TRBV11-2, the J call TRBJ1-2; 10 nucleotides match TRBD1. V shed 3 bases, J shed 8 bases, and the junction held 3 bases outside the gene matches. The CDR3 extends over 13 amino acids. Per germline, CDR1 SGHAT and CDR2 FQNNGV. In DNA, the CDR3 is TGTGCCAGCAGCTTTCAGGACAGGGGGGGCTACACCTTC. Encoded protein: CASSFQDRGGYTF.

As for this clone: The same CDR3 can be traced to other DNA sequences in this sample. The J gene is TRBJ2-7, the V gene TRBV15; no reliable D call. The CDR3 sequence is 12 residues long. V was trimmed by 0 bases and J by 4 bases, leaving 4 bases between them. The germline V gene encodes CDR1 LNHNV and CDR2 YYDKDF (reference sequence). The CDR3 sequence is CATSRDRYEQYF. CDR3 nucleotides: TGTGCCACCAGCAGAGATCGGTACGAGCAGTACTTC.

This clone was seen a single time. The CDR3: CASSRGDEQFF. The DNA for the CDR3 is TGTGCCAGCTCACGGGGGGATGAGCAGTTCTTC. The V and J genes are TRBV18 and TRBJ2-1; perhaps TRBD2 as D (6 bases). Germline V gene lookup returns CDR1 KGHSH and CDR2 LQKENI. The CDR3 sequence is 11 residues long. Trimming cost V 4 bases and J 8 bases, with 6 bases left between them.

V usage is TRBV2 and J usage is TRBJ2-5; 11 bases agree with TRBD2. Germline V gene sequence: CDR1 SNHLY, CDR2 FYNNEI. With 9 bases clipped from V and 5 bases from J, the junction kept 5 bases outside the gene matches. The CDR3 has 13 residues. The CDR3 protein is CASSGGAMETQYF. The CDR3 bases are TGTGCCAGTAGCGGGGGGGCCATGGAGACCCAGTACTTC.

This rearrangement joins TRBV3-1 (or the pseudogene TRBV3-2) to TRBJ2-2; weak D call: TRBD1 (5 bases). V shed 0 bases and J shed 3 bases, with 11 bases lying between them. CDR1 LGHDT and CDR2 YNNKEL come from the germline V gene (reference sequence). CDR3 length equals 16 residues. The CDR3 bases are TGTGCCAGCAGCCAAGACAGGGAAACCTACACCGGGGAGCTGTTTTTT. Translated: CASSQDRETYTGELFF.

The genes are TRBV4-1 and TRBJ2-5, with TRBD2 matching 16 bases. With 4 bases clipped from V and 2 bases from J, the junction kept 7 bases outside the gene matches. From germline, CDR1 is MGHRA and CDR2 YSYEKL. This CDR3 contains 18 residues. CDR3 nucleotides: TGCGCCAGCAGCCGGGAGGGACTAGCGGGGGGGCGGCAAGAGACCCAGTACTTC. Translation gives CASSREGLAGGRQETQYF.

For this clone: At the DNA level, this CDR3 is encoded by other sequences in the same sample as well. The rearrangement links TRBV4-1 to TRBJ1-1; D gene unclear. Germline values: CDR1 MGHRA, CDR2 YSYEKL. The CDR3 length is 14 residues. V lost 1 base to trimming and J lost 0 bases, with 6 bases between them. The CDR3 DNA is TGCGCCAGCAGCCAAGGGCTTTTGAACACTGAAGCTTTCTTT. Translated, it gives CASSQGLLNTEAFF.

This chain links TRBV19 with TRBJ1-4; 9 bases agree with TRBD1. From germline, CDR1 is LNHDA and CDR2 SQIVND (reference sequence). V was clipped by 3 bases and J by 8 bases; unmatched bases: 10. CDR3 length: 16 residues. The CDR3 is CASSMDGGDRVEKLFF. The CDR3 DNA reads as TGTGCCAGTAGTATGGACGGTGGGGACAGGGTGGAAAAACTGTTTTTT.

J is TRBJ1-2 and V is TRBV4-3, with D possibly matching TRBD1 (6 bases). V gave up 0 bases and J gave up 7 bases, with 18 bases separating them. The germline gives CDR1 LGHNA, CDR2 YSLEER. This CDR3 has 16 amino acids. CDR3 residues: CASSQDGTGGTSGYTF. The CDR3 coding sequence is TGCGCCAGCAGCCAAGATGGAACGGGTGGGACAAGTGGCTACACCTTC.

The J gene is TRBJ2-5, the V gene TRBV29-1; tentatively, D is TRBD2 (6 bases). V was cut by 3 bases and J by 2 bases, with 10 bases left in between. Germline V lookup: CDR1 SQVTM, CDR2 ANQGSEA. This CDR3 region has 13 residues. CDR3 sequence (DNA): TGCAGCGTTGAGGGGGGAGGTCAAGAGACCCAGTACTTC. Protein sequence: CSVEGGGQETQYF.

The V call is TRBV12-3 or TRBV12-4, the J call TRBJ2-1; D is unclear. V was shortened by 7 bases and J by 5 bases, with 6 bases between the two germline ends. The length of the CDR3 is 11 residues. The CDR3 region is CASTFNNEQFF. In DNA, the CDR3 is TGTGCCAGCACTTTCAACAATGAGCAGTTCTTC.